Below are 13 T cell receptor beta chains sequenced from a single sample in a study of post-analysis software for immune sequencing data (dated by TCRdb to the mid-2010s). No antigen has been assigned to these receptors. The method behind the library was PCR. Sequenced using an Illumina HiSeq 2500. To reduce PCR and sequencing biases, unique molecular identifiers were built into the TCR beta cDNA libraries. TCRdb reworked the public reads: Q25 trimming with fastp, MiXCR clone assembly, productive beta chains retained. Merged by CDR3 protein, the rows form single entries marked with the most common genes and DNA. The sample table records hundreds of thousands of distinct CDR3 sequences; approximately 59% of these occur just once. The ten top clones hold 11% of the sample. The paper's findings and limits, for the study overall: Patients showed significantly higher frequencies than controls for a few TRBV segments, among them TRBV5-6, TRBV5-1 and TRBV20-1.

The sequenced material came from blood. Receptors originate from a girl aged 2 to 10 with multiple sclerosis.

The chain uses TRBV19 and TRBJ2-1, with D possibly TRBD1 on 7 matching bases. Germline V gives CDR1 LNHDA, CDR2 SQIVND (reference sequence). Trimming stripped 2 bases from V and 2 bases from J, with 13 bases between. The CDR3 runs 16 residues. CDR3 bases: TGTGCCAGTAGTATATCGGGGGACAGTACCTACAATGAGCAGTTCTTC. This encodes CASSISGDSTYNEQFF.

This clonotype was picked up many times. V gene TRBV20-1 combines with J gene TRBJ2-1; D is unresolved. This CDR3 spans 12 amino acids. Germline-derived CDR1 and CDR2 are DFQATT and SNEGSKA (reference sequence). V lost 3 bases, J lost 4 bases, and 7 bases lay in between. CDR3 coding DNA: TGCAGTGCTAGCGGGTCTTACAATGAGCAGTTCTTC. Amino acid sequence: CSASGSYNEQFF.

This clonotype was counted a few times. This chain joins TRBV7-8 and TRBJ2-1; 8 bases align to TRBD2. Germline values: CDR1 SGHVS, CDR2 FQNEAQ. The V gene end was trimmed by 0 bases and the J gene end by 9 bases; junction bases not matched to a gene: 13. The CDR3 totals 17 residues. The CDR3 nucleotides read TGTGCCAGCAGCTTAGCGCGACGGAGCGGGGGCGTAACTGAGCAGTTCTTC. Translation gives CASSLARRSGGVTEQFF.

The CDR3 DNA follows: TGTGCCAGCAGCTTCAACCGGGACTACCAAGAGACCCAGTACTTC. Residues: CASSFNRDYQETQYF. The rearrangement uses TRBV7-2 and TRBJ2-5, with a weak D call TRBD2 (6 bases). Germline V gene sequence: CDR1 SGHTA, CDR2 FQGNSA. Trimming removed 3 bases at V and 0 bases at J, with 11 bases between. The CDR3 is 15 amino acids. The full variable domain, rest sourced from reference TRBV7-2 and TRBJ2-5, is GAGVSQSPSNKVTEKGKDVELRCDPISGHTALYWYRQSLGQGLEFLIYFQGNSAPDKSGLPSDRFSAERTGGSVSTLTIQRTQQEDSAVYLCASSFNRDYQETQYFGPGTRLLVL.

This rearrangement joins TRBV6-5 to TRBJ1-2; D unresolved. Deletions cut 5 bases from V and 1 base from J, with 8 bases between. The CDR3 sequence is 13 residues long. Germline values: CDR1 MNHEY, CDR2 SVGAGI. The CDR3 DNA follows: TGTGCCAGCAGTACCGCTCGTAACTATGGCTACACCTTC. Amino acid sequence: CASSTARNYGYTF.

The rearrangement joins TRBV7-9 to TRBJ2-1; D may be TRBD1 (6 bases). The end of the DNA aligns better with TRBJ1-1, so the J call may be wrong. CDR3 size: 13 residues. Germline values: CDR1 SEHNR, CDR2 FQNEAQ (reference sequence). The CDR3 protein is CASSKSDSGEAFF. The CDR3 coding sequence is TGTGCCAGCAGCAAATCGGACAGCGGTGAAGCTTTCTTT.

CDR3 bases: TGTGCCAGCAGTGAAGGACAGGGGGTGCGGTACTTC. This encodes CASSEGQGVRYF. The chain joins TRBV6-1 to TRBJ2-7, with 9 nucleotides matching TRBD1. Germline lookup yields CDR1 MNHNS and CDR2 SASEGT. V shed 1 base, J shed 12 bases, and the junction held 4 bases outside the gene matches. The CDR3 length is 12 residues.

This chain connects TRBV7-9 to TRBJ1-6, with 7 bases lining up with TRBD1. This CDR3 is 16 amino acids long. The V segment lost 5 bases and the J segment 13 bases; nucleotides outside the gene matches: 17. Germline lookup yields CDR1 SEHNR and CDR2 FQNEAQ (reference sequence). CDR3 bases: TGTGCCAGCAGCCCGGGACAGCCCACAGTTGGGTCGCCCCTCCACTTT. Amino acids: CASSPGQPTVGSPLHF. The full variable domain, completed using reference TRBV7-9 and TRBJ1-6, is DTGVSQNPRHKITKRGQNVTFRCDPISEHNRLYWYRQTLGQGPEFLTYFQNEAQLEKSRLLSDRFSAERPKGSFSTLEIQRTEQGDSAMYLCASSPGQPTVGSPLHFGNGTRLTVT.

There are a few counts of this clonotype. The CDR3 DNA reads as TGCGCCAGCACCCGGCAGACCCACGGAGCGAATGAGCAGTTCTTC. This gives the protein CASTRQTHGANEQFF. The rearrangement uses TRBV5-1 and TRBJ2-1; D unclear. From germline, CDR1 is SGHRS and CDR2 YFSETQ. The V end lost 6 bases, the J end lost 7 bases, and 20 bases lay between the germline ends. The CDR3 is 15 residues long. The full variable domain, with the rest looked up from reference TRBV5-1 and TRBJ2-1, is KAGVTQTPRYLIKTRGQQVTLSCSPISGHRSVSWYQQTPGQGLQFLFEYFSETQRNKGNFPGRFSGRQFSNSRSEMNVSTLELGDSALYLCASTRQTHGANEQFFGPGTRLTVL.

This clonotype has just a few counts. V and J are TRBV10-3 and TRBJ2-1, with TRBD2 matching over 7 bases. CDR3 length: 15 amino acids. V trimming: 3 bases; J trimming: 7 bases; junction bases outside the gene matches: 9. The V gene's germline CDR1 is ENHRY and CDR2 SYGVKD. CDR3 in amino acids: CAISDQAGALNEQFF. The CDR3 bases are TGTGCCATCAGTGATCAGGCGGGAGCGTTAAATGAGCAGTTCTTC.

This clonotype was seen once. This sequence joins TRBV7-9 and TRBJ2-1; no firm D call. CDR1 and CDR2 from the germline V gene are SEHNR and FQNEAQ (reference sequence). This CDR3 spans 17 amino acids. V lost 1 base to trimming and J lost 3 bases, with 16 bases between them. The CDR3 DNA reads TGTGCCAGCAGCTTAGGTTGGCGACAACGACACTACAATGAGCAGTTCTTC. This codes for CASSLGWRQRHYNEQFF.

The chain links TRBV20-1 to TRBJ2-1; maybe TRBD2 (7 bases). Germline V gene lookup returns CDR1 DFQATT and CDR2 SNEGSKA (reference sequence). This CDR3 is 15 amino acids long. V lost 3 bases to trimming and J lost 3 bases, with 15 bases between them. CDR3 in amino acids: CSASERGQVYNEQFF. The DNA for the CDR3 is TGCAGTGCTAGCGAGCGGGGACAAGTCTACAATGAGCAGTTCTTC.

The chain employs TRBV20-1 and TRBJ2-5; D ambiguous. Trimming cost V 5 bases and J 3 bases, with 7 bases left between them. This CDR3 region has 11 residues. Germline CDR1 reads DFQATT; CDR2 reads SNEGSKA (reference sequence). Here the CDR3 reads CSASREETQYF. CDR3 DNA sequence: TGCAGTGCTTCTAGAGAAGAGACCCAGTACTTC.